Below are 17 T cell receptor beta chains sequenced from a single sample in a study of T cell responses to AZD1222 COVID-19 vaccine (TCRdb year 2021). The intended sense of this specimen's time point label: baseline before first vaccination. Library generation was performed with the immunoSEQ multiplex PCR assay. Here the immuneACCESS table is served through TCRdb, limited to in-frame sequences with V and J called. Missing clones are a known gap in these copies; in checked studies unresolved V genes cover under half, and the rest lacks a known reason. This sample has tens of thousands of clones in its table, and more than 90% of those were observed once. The top ten hold roughly 4.8% of the sample. The source material was peripheral blood, sampled on day 0 of AZD1222 vaccination. The receptors shown here come from an adult in good health.

V and J are TRBV6-1 and TRBJ1-5; possibly TRBD1 for D (5 bases). The CDR3 contains 18 residues. V was pared by 1 base and J by 0 bases, with 16 bases between. Germline V CDR1 and CDR2: MNHNS, SASEGT. For the CDR3, the DNA is TGTGCCAGCAGTGAAGTATCGGGCAAGGGACTTAGCAATCAGCCCCAGCATTTT. Protein product: CASSEVSGKGLSNQPQHF.

The chain couples TRBV19 to TRBJ1-1; the D is unclear. The CDR3 loop spans 16 amino acids. Trimming removed 3 bases at V and 0 bases at J, with 14 bases between. The germline gives CDR1 LNHDA, CDR2 SQIVND (reference sequence). The CDR3 DNA reads TGTGCCAGTAGTATGTCGGTCGGTCAAATGAACACTGAAGCTTTCTTT. Protein: CASSMSVGQMNTEAFF.

CDR3 amino acids: CASTLGGGNQPQHF. The CDR3, as DNA: TGTGCCAGCACTTTGGGTGGTGGCAATCAGCCCCAGCATTTT. The chain uses TRBV7-9 and TRBJ1-5; the D is unclear. This CDR3 has 14 amino acids. V gave up 7 bases and J gave up 2 bases, with 12 bases separating them. Germline V gene lookup returns CDR1 SEHNR and CDR2 FQNEAQ (reference sequence).

The chain links TRBV5-4 to TRBJ1-4; 9 bases line up with TRBD1. This CDR3 region has 14 residues. CDR1 is SGHNT, CDR2 YYREEE, per germline (reference sequence). V shed 3 bases and J 7 bases; nucleotides not matched to a gene: 4. Here the CDR3 DNA reads TGTGCCAGCAGCTGGGACAGGGCGGGTGAAAAACTGTTTTTT. This gives the protein CASSWDRAGEKLFF.

The chain joins TRBV5-1 to TRBJ2-1, with a weak D call TRBD1 (5 bases). Deletions cut 0 bases from V and 9 bases from J, with 13 bases between. Germline loops: CDR1 SGHRS, CDR2 YFSETQ. This CDR3 has 14 amino acids. CDR3 amino acids: CASSLDQGFGEQFF. The DNA of the CDR3 is TGCGCCAGCAGCTTGGATCAGGGCTTCGGTGAGCAGTTCTTC.

The chain employs TRBV7-6 and TRBJ2-1, with D perhaps TRBD2 (5 bases). V lost 5 bases, J lost 4 bases, and 21 bases lay in between. This CDR3 has 17 amino acids. Per germline, CDR1 SGHVS and CDR2 FNYEAQ. Here the CDR3 DNA reads TGTGCCAGCAGCCCCCAGATTGAGGGAGATACGTACAATGAGCAGTTCTTC. Its protein is CASSPQIEGDTYNEQFF.

The chain recombines TRBV2 with TRBJ1-2; D remains ambiguous. Germline CDR1 is SNHLY and CDR2 is FYNNEI. V lost 3 bases, J lost 0 bases, and 11 bases lay in between. This CDR3 spans 15 amino acids. CDR3 nucleotide sequence: TGTGCCAGCAGTGAGCTGGGTACCGCTAACTATGGCTACACCTTC. This translates into CASSELGTANYGYTF.

The chain couples TRBV19 to TRBJ2-2; D is undetermined. In germline, CDR1 is LNHDA, CDR2 SQIVND (reference sequence). V was shortened by 10 bases and J by 0 bases, with 9 bases between the two germline ends. The CDR3 extends over 13 amino acids. DNA for the CDR3: TGTGCCACAAGGACGGCGAACACCGGGGAGCTGTTTTTT. Protein: CATRTANTGELFF.

In its sample, this clone was seen a few times. The V call is TRBV11-2, the J call TRBJ2-5; tentatively, D is TRBD2 (7 bases). CDR1 is SGHAT, CDR2 FQNNGV, per germline. Trimming removed 2 bases from V and 5 bases from J, with 15 bases in between. The CDR3 is 15 residues long. In DNA, the CDR3 is TGTGCCAGCAGCTTAAGGGGGGGAAGGGGCGAGACCCAGTACTTC. Translated, it gives CASSLRGGRGETQYF.

The chain recombines TRBV15 with TRBJ2-1; D is unclear. The germline V gene has CDR1 LNHNV and CDR2 YYDKDF (reference sequence). This CDR3 comprises 15 residues. With 0 bases removed from V and 2 bases from J, the gap between germline ends came to 8 bases. The CDR3 nucleotides read TGTGCCACCAGCAGAGATTCTCCACCCTACAATGAGCAGTTCTTC. This translates into CATSRDSPPYNEQFF.

The chain carries TRBV11-2 and TRBJ2-7; D gene uncertain. Germline CDR1 is SGHAT and CDR2 is FQNNGV. The V and J ends lost 2 bases and 2 bases respectively, with 7 bases between them. CDR3 length: 13 residues. The CDR3 DNA sequence: TGTGCCAGCAGCTTATTGCCGGCCTACGAGCAGTACTTC. It specifies CASSLLPAYEQYF. Supplemented by reference TRBV11-2 and TRBJ2-7, the full variable domain reads EAGVAQSPRYKIIEKRQSVAFWCNPISGHATLYWYQQILGQGPKLLIQFQNNGVVDDSQLPKDRFSAERLKGVDSTLKIQPAKLEDSAVYLCASSLLPAYEQYFGPGTRLTVT.

The chain is built from TRBV29-1 and TRBJ2-7, with TRBD1 as a possible D gene (5 bases). This CDR3 is built from 11 residues. Germline values: CDR1 SQVTM, CDR2 ANQGSEA. The V and J ends lost 6 bases and 4 bases respectively, with 10 bases between them. CDR3 nucleotide sequence: TGCAGCGTATTAGGGGCATACGAGCAGTACTTC. Residues: CSVLGAYEQYF.

V gene TRBV18 combines with J gene TRBJ2-5; D not certain. This CDR3 is 13 amino acids long. Trimming took 3 bases from V and 4 from J, leaving 9 bases between them. CDR1 and CDR2 from the germline V gene are KGHSH and LQKENI. This CDR3 reads CASSPETGETQYF. The CDR3 nucleotides read TGTGCCAGCTCACCCGAGACGGGAGAGACCCAGTACTTC.

This rearrangement joins TRBV28 to TRBJ2-5; D is perhaps TRBD2 (7 bases). Germline V gene sequence: CDR1 MDHEN, CDR2 SYDVKM. The germline V and J ends were trimmed by 5 bases and 5 bases, with 24 bases remaining between them. The length of the CDR3 is 17 residues. CDR3 residues: CASSPRGGASRRETQYF. In nucleotides, the CDR3 is TGTGCCAGCAGTCCCAGAGGGGGGGCATCCCGGAGGGAGACCCAGTACTTC. The entire variable domain, with the rest obtained from reference TRBV28 and TRBJ2-5, is as follows: DVKVTQSSRYLVKRTGEKVFLECVQDMDHENMFWYRQDPGLGLRLIYFSYDVKMKEKGDIPEGYSVSREKKERFSLILESASTNQTSMYLCASSPRGGASRRETQYFGPGTRLLVL.

This chain links TRBV7-2 with TRBJ1-1, with TRBD1 identical over 7 bases. Germline lookup yields CDR1 SGHTA and CDR2 FQGNSA. This CDR3 has 14 amino acids. Trimming at V came to 5 bases and at J to 4 bases, leaving 7 bases not matched to a gene. This CDR3 reads CASSVTGLVTEAFF. The CDR3 DNA follows: TGTGCCAGCAGCGTGACAGGGCTGGTCACTGAAGCTTTCTTT. The full variable domain, rest sourced from reference TRBV7-2 and TRBJ1-1, is GAGVSQSPSNKVTEKGKDVELRCDPISGHTALYWYRQSLGQGLEFLIYFQGNSAPDKSGLPSDRFSAERTGGSVSTLTIQRTQQEDSAVYLCASSVTGLVTEAFFGQGTRLTVV.

The CDR3 nucleotides read TGTGCCAGCAGTAATGCGGCGACCGAGACCCAGTACTTC. Its translation is CASSNAATETQYF. The chain combines TRBV7-3 with TRBJ2-5, with D unclear. The V end lost 6 bases, the J end lost 5 bases, and 13 bases lay between the germline ends. Looked up from germline, CDR1 is SGHTA and CDR2 is FQGTGA. The CDR3 runs to 13 residues.

Here the CDR3 DNA reads TGTGCCAGCTACCCCTCGAGGGGGGCCGAGCAGTACTTC. As protein: CASYPSRGAEQYF. This chain connects TRBV25-1 to TRBJ2-7, with D perhaps TRBD1 or TRBD2 (6 bases each). From germline, CDR1 is MGHDK and CDR2 SYGVNS. Trimming stripped 8 bases from V and 6 bases from J, with 17 bases between. The CDR3 length is 13 residues.